This TCR beta chain emerged from a study of T cell repertoires in cytomegalovirus infection. The wider study: CMV infection together with matching HLA type was indicated by public TCR beta signatures.

V was pared by 1 base and J by 5 bases, with 11 bases between. The CDR3 is made up of 13 amino acids. Germline V gives CDR1 DFQATT, CDR2 SNEGSKA (reference sequence). Study results and limitations: Clonotype analysis showed dominance of the ex vivo response by HLA-C-restricted CMV-specific TCR beta clonotypes. Identification of carriers of CMV plus the relevant HLA was performed using cumulative public TCR beta family frequency.

Comments on this clonotype: The antigen remains unidentified.

TCRdb ran MiXCR on the reads and lists one entry per CDR3 protein. The sample carries a few hundred thousand distinct CDR3 sequences, roughly 25% recorded once. The TCR was taken from a human donor in good health (CMV status not recorded). Some clones in this sample may be carry-over from other donors' samples. The specimen was cultured PBMCs, collected from culture after CMV antigen stimulation. This chain links TRBV20-1 with TRBJ2-5; no reliable D call. The CDR3 DNA is TGCAGTGCTAGAGGAGTTGTTGGGGAGACCCAGTACTTC. Its protein is CSARGVVGETQYF.